These 21 T cell receptor beta chains originate from one sample sequenced in a study of cytomegalovirus exposure and HLA in healthy donors. Vbeta (60) and Jbeta (13) primers were used in the PCR. Clones were sequenced by immunoSEQ multiplex PCR, and TCRdb holds only the in-frame ones, with some missing. This sample carries approximately 160,000 clones, roughly 77% of them seen once, and the ten largest clones take less than 5.5%. The sample was PBMCs. Receptors originate from a male donor in good health and CMV-seronegative.

The chain employs TRBV19 and TRBJ2-1; 9 bases are a match to TRBD2. The germline V gene encodes CDR1 LNHDA and CDR2 SQIVND (reference sequence). V gave up 5 bases and J gave up 3 bases; unmatched junction bases: 5. The CDR3 has 15 residues. CDR3 in DNA: TGTGCCAGTAGTCTCAGCGGGGGGCTCTACAATGAGCAGTTCTTC. Residues: CASSLSGGLYNEQFF.

The V and J genes are TRBV4-1 and TRBJ2-5, with D maybe TRBD2 (5 bases). The J call may be incorrect, as the DNA end agrees better with TRBJ2-7. The CDR3 sequence is 14 residues long. Germline loops: CDR1 MGHRA, CDR2 YSYEKL. Here the CDR3 reads CASSQLAYNGEQYF. In DNA form, the CDR3 reads TGCGCCAGCAGCCAACTAGCCTACAACGGCGAGCAGTACTTC.

J is TRBJ2-5 and V is TRBV13; D call uncertain. CDR1 is PRHDT and CDR2 is FYEKMQ in the germline V gene (reference sequence). The CDR3 sequence is 15 residues long. V shed 5 bases and J shed 5 bases, with 18 bases lying between them. In DNA form, the CDR3 reads TGTGCCAGCAGCCCAAGCCAGCGAGGTGATGAGACCCAGTACTTC. This encodes CASSPSQRGDETQYF.

J is TRBJ1-1 and V is TRBV2, with D maybe TRBD1 (5 bases). The CDR3 is made up of 13 amino acids. Between the trimmed V and J ends, which lost 3 bases and 4 bases, there was a span of 9 bases. Germline assignment: CDR1 SNHLY and CDR2 FYNNEI. CDR3: CASSDDSFTEAFF. The DNA for the CDR3 is TGTGCCAGCAGTGATGACAGTTTCACTGAAGCTTTCTTT.

The V call is TRBV30, the J call TRBJ2-7; TRBD2 is a possible D gene (6 bases). The CDR3 is 14 amino acids. Germline lookup yields CDR1 GTSNPN and CDR2 SVGIG (reference sequence). Trimming cost V 3 bases and J 7 bases, with 19 bases left between them. The CDR3 DNA sequence: TGTGCCTGGAGCTCTAGCGTCCTGAGGGAGGAGCAGTACTTC. It specifies CAWSSSVLREEQYF. Based on the CDR3 plus reference TRBV30 and TRBJ2-7, the full variable domain is SQTIHQWPATLVQPVGSPLSLECTVEGTSNPNLYWYRQAAGRGLQLLFYSVGIGQISSEVPQNLSASRPQDRQFILSSKKLLLSDSGFYLCAWSSSVLREEQYFGPGTRLTVT.

The CDR3 sequence: CASSPGGVAYEQYF. CDR3 nucleotide sequence: TGTGCCAGCAGCCCGGGGGGGGTTGCCTACGAGCAGTACTTC. The chain employs TRBV5-4 and TRBJ2-7; 8 bases align to TRBD2. The V gene end was trimmed by 4 bases and the J gene end by 2 bases; junction bases not matched to a gene: 5. Germline loops: CDR1 SGHNT, CDR2 YYREEE (reference sequence). This CDR3 has 14 amino acids.

The chain uses TRBV7-2 and TRBJ1-1; TRBD1 agrees at 8 bases. The germline V gene encodes CDR1 SGHTA and CDR2 FQGNSA. The CDR3 extends over 14 amino acids. V shed 4 bases and J 3 bases; nucleotides not matched to a gene: 4. For the CDR3, the DNA is TGTGCCAGCAGCTCGGGACAGGTTTACACTGAAGCTTTCTTT. Protein product: CASSSGQVYTEAFF. Supplemented by reference TRBV7-2 and TRBJ1-1, the full variable domain reads GAGVSQSPSNKVTEKGKDVELRCDPISGHTALYWYRQSLGQGLEFLIYFQGNSAPDKSGLPSDRFSAERTGGSVSTLTIQRTQQEDSAVYLCASSSGQVYTEAFFGQGTRLTVV.

V and J are TRBV19 and TRBJ1-5; D remains unclear. The CDR3 has 15 amino acids. V was cut by 4 bases and J by 0 bases, with 10 bases left in between. Germline V gives CDR1 LNHDA, CDR2 SQIVND (reference sequence). CDR3 in DNA: TGTGCCAGTAGTAGAGGAGATTATAGCAATCAGCCCCAGCATTTT. Its translation is CASSRGDYSNQPQHF.

This sequence joins TRBV7-9 and TRBJ2-5; D gene ambiguous. Trimming pared 5 bases from V and 5 bases from J, leaving 6 bases between. CDR3 length equals 11 residues. Germline V lookup: CDR1 SEHNR, CDR2 FQNEAQ (reference sequence). The CDR3: CASSARETQYF. DNA of the CDR3: TGTGCCAGCAGCGCGAGGGAGACCCAGTACTTC.

CDR3 amino acids: CASSPRGAGGNEQFF. The CDR3 DNA reads as TGTGCCAGCAGCCCCAGAGGAGCGGGGGGTAATGAGCAGTTCTTC. This chain uses TRBV7-9 with TRBJ2-1, with TRBD2 matching 9 bases. Germline CDR1 is SEHNR and CDR2 is FQNEAQ (reference sequence). Trimming removed 5 bases from V and 7 bases from J; junction bases left unmatched: 9. The CDR3 spans 15 residues.

The rearrangement links TRBV7-3 to TRBJ2-3; 11 bases are a match to TRBD2. J gave up 3 bases and V 8 bases, and 4 bases lay outside the gene matches. The germline V gene encodes CDR1 SGHTA and CDR2 FQGTGA. There are 14 residues in the CDR3. CDR3 sequence (DNA): TGTGCCAGCTCGAGGACTAGCGGGACAGATACGCAGTATTTT. This sequence encodes CASSRTSGTDTQYF.

This chain connects TRBV5-6 to TRBJ1-1; perhaps TRBD1 as D (6 bases). The germline V gene has CDR1 SGHDT and CDR2 YYEEEE. There are 13 residues in the CDR3. V lost 2 bases to trimming and J lost 4 bases, with 9 bases between them. CDR3 amino acids: CASSFQGSTEAFF. In DNA, the CDR3 is TGTGCCAGCAGCTTTCAGGGGAGCACTGAAGCTTTCTTT. Variable domain in full (rest from reference TRBV5-6 and TRBJ1-1): DAGVTQSPTHLIKTRGQQVTLRCSPKSGHDTVSWYQQALGQGPQFIFQYYEEEERQRGNFPDRFSGHQFPNYSSELNVNALLLGDSALYLCASSFQGSTEAFFGQGTRLTVV.

This clone was detected a few times. The DNA for the CDR3 is TGTGCCAGCAGCACCGACAGCTCTGGGGCCAACGTCCTGACTTTC. This translates into CASSTDSSGANVLTF. The chain links TRBV6-5 to TRBJ2-6, with D perhaps TRBD1 (5 bases). Germline assignment: CDR1 MNHEY and CDR2 SVGAGI. This CDR3 is built from 15 residues. Trimming shortened V by 6 bases and J by 0 bases, and 9 bases separated the two germline ends.

The chain joins TRBV7-3 to TRBJ2-3; 9 positions match TRBD1. The CDR3 covers 15 residues. In germline, CDR1 is SGHTA, CDR2 FQGTGA. Losses at the gene ends were 2 bases for V and 11 bases for J; bases not matched to a gene: 11. The CDR3 DNA reads as TGTGCCAGCAGCTTAGCCGGACAGGGGAGGGGTGAGCAGTATTTT. It is translated as CASSLAGQGRGEQYF.

V usage is TRBV7-3 and J usage is TRBJ1-2; D is perhaps TRBD1 (5 bases). This CDR3 region has 13 residues. Trimming stripped 4 bases from V and 10 bases from J, with 16 bases between. Germline assignment: CDR1 SGHTA and CDR2 FQGTGA. CDR3 amino acids: CASSSSSQGTYTF. CDR3 DNA sequence: TGTGCCAGCAGCTCCAGCAGTCAGGGCACCTACACCTTC. The entire variable domain, with the rest obtained from reference TRBV7-3 and TRBJ1-2, is as follows: GAGVSQTPSNKVTEKGKYVELRCDPISGHTALYWYRQSLGQGPEFLIYFQGTGAADDSGLPNDRFFAVRPEGSVSTLKIQRTERGDSAVYLCASSSSSQGTYTFGSGTRLTVV.

In its sample, this clone was seen once. This rearrangement joins TRBV5-1 to TRBJ2-3, with 8 nucleotides matching TRBD2. Germline V gene sequence: CDR1 SGHRS, CDR2 YFSETQ. This CDR3 has 13 residues. With V trimmed by 7 bases and J by 5 bases, 6 bases remained unmatched. The CDR3 bases are TGCGCCAGCTGGGTTCTAGCGGGAGATACGCAGTATTTT. As protein: CASWVLAGDTQYF.

The rearrangement joins TRBV25-1 to TRBJ1-3; possible D gene TRBD1, 6 bases. Germline CDR1 and CDR2: MGHDK and SYGVNS. Trimming took off 6 bases at V and 8 bases at J, with 17 bases between the two ends. CDR3 size: 14 residues. The chain's CDR3 is CASSPGTRSHTIYF. The CDR3, as DNA: TGTGCCAGCAGCCCCGGGACAAGGAGTCACACCATATATTTT.

The chain carries TRBV4-1 and TRBJ1-2; 7 bases fit TRBD1. The CDR3 has 13 amino acids. The J segment lost 7 bases and the V segment lost 4 bases, leaving 6 bases of the junction unmatched. CDR1 is MGHRA, CDR2 YSYEKL, per germline. The CDR3: CASSLGTEGGYTF. CDR3 sequence (DNA): TGCGCCAGCAGCCTGGGGACAGAGGGTGGCTACACCTTC.

The V and J genes are TRBV2 and TRBJ1-3; 7 bases are shared with TRBD1. CDR1 is SNHLY, CDR2 FYNNEI, per germline. The ends lost 3 bases at V and 3 bases at J; junction bases unmatched: 5. The CDR3 spans 15 residues. CDR3: CASSDPRGVGNTIYF. The CDR3 nucleotides read TGTGCCAGCAGTGATCCCAGGGGGGTTGGAAACACCATATATTTT. The whole variable domain, remainder taken from reference TRBV2 and TRBJ1-3, is EPEVTQTPSHQVTQMGQEVILRCVPISNHLYFYWYRQILGQKVEFLVSFYNNEISEKSEIFDDQFSVERPDGSNFTLKIRSTKLEDSAMYFCASSDPRGVGNTIYFGEGSWLTVV.

The V call is TRBV5-1, the J call TRBJ2-7, with 8 nucleotides matching TRBD2. Unmatched junction bases numbered 3, after V lost 2 bases and J lost 2 bases. CDR3 length: 14 residues. Germline lookup yields CDR1 SGHRS and CDR2 YFSETQ. For the CDR3, the DNA is TGCGCCAGCAGCTTTGTAGCGGGGACCTACGAGCAGTACTTC. It specifies CASSFVAGTYEQYF.

The chain is built from TRBV10-3 and TRBJ1-1; TRBD1 matches 8 bases. Germline V gene sequence: CDR1 ENHRY, CDR2 SYGVKD. CDR3 length: 15 amino acids. Trimming cost V 2 bases and J 5 bases; bases outside gene matches: 7. CDR3 coding DNA: TGTGCCATCAGTGAGGGAGGACAGGGTAGAACTGAAGCTTTCTTT. Translation gives CAISEGGQGRTEAFF.